Each of the 9 T cell receptor beta chains below was sequenced from the same sample in a study of blood T cell repertoires in COVID-19. Only in-frame clones appear in the TCRdb table, and some are missing; sequencing was by immunoSEQ multiplex PCR. This table holds roughly 100,000 clones, 81% found once. Source material: peripheral blood. The receptors stem from a man of 80 years or more with acute or convalescent COVID-19.

The chain uses TRBV6-6 and TRBJ1-4; unclear D gene. Germline V gene sequence: CDR1 MNHNY, CDR2 SVGAGI (reference sequence). The length of the CDR3 is 12 residues. The V end lost 5 bases, the J end lost 6 bases, and 7 bases lay between the germline ends. This CDR3 reads CASSLLDEKLFF. CDR3 in DNA: TGTGCCAGCAGTCTACTGGATGAAAAACTGTTTTTT.

The CDR3 nucleotides are TGTGCCAGCAGTGAACGACAGTTATCCTATGGCTACACCTTC. Protein sequence: CASSERQLSYGYTF. J is TRBJ1-2 and V is TRBV2, with a possible D match to TRBD1 (5 bases). The CDR3 is 14 residues long. Trimming took off 2 bases at V and 4 bases at J, with 11 bases between the two ends. In germline, CDR1 is SNHLY, CDR2 FYNNEI.

This chain uses TRBV27 with TRBJ1-2; 10 bases fit TRBD1. This CDR3 region has 14 residues. J lost 5 bases, V lost 6 bases, and 6 bases had no gene match. Germline CDR1 MNHEY, CDR2 SMNVEV (reference sequence). The CDR3 coding sequence is TGTGCCAGCAGACTCGGGGACAGGGGATATGGCTACACCTTC. This encodes CASRLGDRGYGYTF.

The gene calls are TRBV30 and TRBJ1-2; D is unresolved. CDR1 GTSNPN and CDR2 SVGIG come from the germline V gene (reference sequence). Deletions cut 2 bases from V and 4 bases from J, with 11 bases between. This CDR3 comprises 13 residues. The CDR3 loop is CAWSFYSTYGYTF. DNA for the CDR3: TGTGCCTGGAGTTTCTATTCTACCTATGGCTACACCTTC.

In its sample, this clone was seen a few times. The rearrangement joins TRBV7-3 to TRBJ2-1; 11 nucleotides agree with TRBD2. The junction had 6 bases not matched to a gene; V was cut back by 5 bases and J by 6 bases. Germline V gives CDR1 SGHTA, CDR2 FQGTGA. This CDR3 has 15 amino acids. The CDR3: CASSMTSGIINEQFF. CDR3 bases: TGTGCCAGCAGCATGACTAGCGGGATTATCAATGAGCAGTTCTTC.

The V and J genes are TRBV19 and TRBJ2-1; tentatively, D is TRBD2 (5 bases). There are 13 residues in the CDR3. Trimming shortened V by 2 bases and J by 9 bases, and 11 bases separated the two germline ends. The V gene's germline CDR1 is LNHDA and CDR2 SQIVND (reference sequence). Here the CDR3 reads CASSINREGEQFF. The CDR3 nucleotides read TGTGCCAGTAGTATAAATCGAGAGGGTGAGCAGTTCTTC. The full variable domain, completed using reference TRBV19 and TRBJ2-1, is DGGITQSPKYLFRKEGQNVTLSCEQNLNHDAMYWYRQDPGQGLRLIYYSQIVNDFQKGDIAEGYSVSREKKESFPLTVTSAQKNPTAFYLCASSINREGEQFFGPGTRLTVL.

This chain joins TRBV7-9 and TRBJ1-5; D perhaps matches TRBD1 (5 bases). Between the trimmed V and J ends, which lost 2 bases and 1 base, there was a span of 9 bases. The CDR3 consists of 15 residues. From germline, CDR1 is SEHNR and CDR2 FQNEAQ (reference sequence). The CDR3 DNA reads TGTGCCAGCAGCTTACGCGGGGGGAGCAATCAGCCCCAGCATTTT. This codes for CASSLRGGSNQPQHF.

The rearrangement links TRBV21-1 to TRBJ2-7; no DNA check was done on the table's D call, TRBD1. TRBV21-1 represents a pseudogene. The CDR3 runs 12 residues. CDR3 DNA: TGTGCCAGCAGCAATGGCAGCTACGAGCAGTACTTC. Translating it yields CASSNGSYEQYF.

Here the CDR3 reads CARLRSPGQNQPQHF. Written as DNA, the CDR3 is TGTGCCCGCCTAAGATCCCCGGGACAGAATCAGCCCCAGCATTTT. The V gene is TRBV6-7, the J gene TRBJ1-5; TRBD1 matches 7 bases. TRBV6-7 has ORF status, its function being uncertain. Germline trimming cut 11 bases from V and 4 bases from J; bases unmatched to any gene: 14. The CDR3 is made up of 15 amino acids.